This T cell receptor beta chain comes out of a study of cytomegalovirus exposure and HLA in healthy donors. V dropped 4 bases and J dropped 2 bases, with 16 bases sitting between them. Germline V gene data show CDR1 as SGHDT and CDR2 as YYEEEE. The CDR3 contains 15 residues. Points from the study as a whole: Most TCR sequences were uncommon, yet certain public TCRs appeared in many donors. First-cohort TCR clusters were later found to tend to co-occur in the roughly 130 validation repertoires. It was confirmed in vitro that three of the CMV-associated chains were specific for CMV antigens. The study listed under 200 cytomegalovirus-associated TCR beta chains.

Here immunoSEQ multiplex PCR was the method, and the copy in TCRdb shows in-frame clones only, minus some. Seen here are 250,000 to 350,000 clones, 88% observed once, and the top ten hold around 0.88%. Points on this clone: The target antigen is unknown.

Specimen: PBMCs. The rearrangement links TRBV5-6 to TRBJ2-7; D possibly corresponds to TRBD2 (6 bases). The clonotype was recovered from a young man in good health and CMV-seronegative. The CDR3 bases are TGTGCCAGCAGCCTGGGAGCAGGACTAACCTACGAGCAGTACTTC. It codes for CASSLGAGLTYEQYF.